Following are 25 T cell receptor beta chains from one sample sequenced in a study of blood T cell repertoires in COVID-19 (dated by TCRdb to about 2020). Library prep was done by the immunoSEQ multiplex PCR assay. TCRdb's version of the immuneACCESS table is confined to in-frame rearrangements and falls short of the full clone set. An unresolved V gene accounts for under half of the shortfall where checked; the remainder is of unknown origin. This sample gives tens of thousands of clones in total; approximately 86% of them show up just once. The top ten hold 3% of the sample. Sequenced material: peripheral blood. Receptor source: a woman between 45 and 60 years old with active or convalescent COVID-19.

The J gene is TRBJ2-5, the V gene TRBV5-4; 11 bases line up with TRBD1. The V gene's germline CDR1 is SGHNT and CDR2 YYREEE (reference sequence). The CDR3 covers 15 residues. The junction had 6 bases not matched to a gene; V was cut back by 3 bases and J by 5 bases. Here the CDR3 DNA reads TGTGCCAGCAGCTCCCGGACAGGGGGCGCTGAGACCCAGTACTTC. Encoded protein: CASSSRTGGAETQYF.

The DNA of the CDR3 is TGTGCCAGCAGCCAAGATTCCCAAAATTCTGGGGCCAACGTCCTGACTTTC. This translates into CASSQDSQNSGANVLTF. V is TRBV4-2 and J is TRBJ2-6; D call uncertain. This CDR3 spans 17 amino acids. Germline V gene lookup returns CDR1 LGHNA and CDR2 YNFKEQ. The V end lost 0 bases, the J end lost 1 base, and 10 bases lay between the germline ends.

This chain uses TRBV10-3 with TRBJ2-1; D gene uncertain. This CDR3 is built from 15 residues. The germline V gene encodes CDR1 ENHRY and CDR2 SYGVKD. V lost 2 bases, J lost 4 bases, and 12 bases lay in between. CDR3 DNA: TGTGCCATCAGTGAGCTAGGATTCAGTTACAATGAGCAGTTCTTC. The encoded protein is CAISELGFSYNEQFF.

This clone was found many times. CDR3 coding DNA: TGTGCCAGTAGTATGATTAAGCATGAAAAACTGTTTTTT. It specifies CASSMIKHEKLFF. This chain links TRBV19 with TRBJ1-4; D is unresolved. CDR1 and CDR2 from the germline V gene are LNHDA and SQIVND (reference sequence). There are 13 residues in the CDR3. V was cut by 3 bases and J by 6 bases, with 8 bases left in between.

This clone was counted once. The chain employs TRBV6-5 and TRBJ2-1, with a weak D call TRBD2 (5 bases). Germline CDR1 MNHEY, CDR2 SVGAGI. CDR3 size: 15 residues. V gave up 4 bases and J gave up 0 bases, with 10 bases separating them. CDR3 DNA sequence: TGTGCCAGCAGTTCAGGACTGAGCTCCTACAATGAGCAGTTCTTC. Amino acids: CASSSGLSSYNEQFF.

This rearrangement joins TRBV14 to TRBJ2-5; 8 bases match TRBD2. The trim removed 5 bases at V and 7 bases at J, leaving 12 bases unmatched. This CDR3 is 15 amino acids long. Germline V lookup: CDR1 SGHDN, CDR2 FVKESK. The CDR3 nucleotides are TGTGCCAGCAGCGGGGGAGCGGGGGCCCCCTCGACCCAGTACTTC. Protein: CASSGGAGAPSTQYF. The whole variable domain, filled in from reference TRBV14 and TRBJ2-5, reads EAGVTQFPSHSVIEKGQTVTLRCDPISGHDNLYWYRRVMGKEIKFLLHFVKESKQDESGMPNNRFLAERTGGTYSTLKVQPAELEDSGVYFCASSGGAGAPSTQYFGPGTRLLVL.

The rearrangement uses TRBV3-1 (or the pseudogene TRBV3-2) and TRBJ2-1; weak D call: TRBD2 (6 bases). The germline V and J ends were trimmed by 0 bases and 7 bases, with 19 bases remaining between them. CDR1 is LGHDT and CDR2 is YNNKEL in the germline V gene (reference sequence). There are 17 residues in the CDR3. CDR3 region: CASSQEPTYQAGNEQFF. CDR3 DNA: TGTGCCAGCAGCCAAGAGCCGACTTACCAGGCGGGGAATGAGCAGTTCTTC.

The CDR3 spells CASRGQGEETQYF. The CDR3 DNA is TGTGCCAGCAGGGGACAGGGGGAAGAGACCCAGTACTTC. The chain combines TRBV12-3 or TRBV12-4 with TRBJ2-5; TRBD1 matches 11 bases. The CDR3 extends over 13 amino acids. Germline trimming cut 6 bases from V and 3 bases from J; bases unmatched to any gene: 0.

The chain is built from TRBV6-6 and TRBJ2-7; D perhaps matches TRBD2 (5 bases). Germline CDR1 reads MNHNY; CDR2 reads SVGAGI (reference sequence). CDR3 size: 14 residues. Trimming cost V 5 bases and J 1 base, with 12 bases left between them. As DNA, the CDR3 is TGTGCCAGCAGTGAGGGTCCCAGTTCCTACGAGCAGTACTTC. Protein product: CASSEGPSSYEQYF.

V is TRBV9 and J is TRBJ2-5, with TRBD1 identical over 9 bases. V gave up 2 bases and J gave up 5 bases; unmatched junction bases: 10. The CDR3 has 16 amino acids. The germline gives CDR1 SGDLS, CDR2 YYNGEE. CDR3 DNA: TGTGCCAGCAGCGTCGCTGTAACAGGGGGCAGGGAGACCCAGTACTTC. It codes for CASSVAVTGGRETQYF. Using reference TRBV9 and TRBJ2-5 for the parts outside the CDR3, the full variable domain is DSGVTQTPKHLITATGQRVTLRCSPRSGDLSVYWYQQSLDQGLQFLIQYYNGEERAKGNILERFSAQQFPDLHSELNLSSLELGDSALYFCASSVAVTGGRETQYFGPGTRLLVL.

This chain links TRBV12-3 or TRBV12-4 with TRBJ1-1, with D tentatively TRBD1 (5 bases). The CDR3 is 13 residues long. Trimming took off 3 bases at V and 2 bases at J, with 7 bases between the two ends. The CDR3 DNA follows: TGTGCCAGCAGTTTCACAGGAAACACTGAAGCTTTCTTT. It codes for CASSFTGNTEAFF.

This sequence joins TRBV7-2 and TRBJ1-3; D is undetermined. The V end lost 2 bases, the J end lost 4 bases, and 15 bases lay between the germline ends. This CDR3 contains 16 residues. The V gene's germline CDR1 is SGHTA and CDR2 FQGNSA. The CDR3: CASSLTGGGPGNTIYF. CDR3 nucleotide sequence: TGTGCCAGCAGCTTAACCGGTGGAGGGCCCGGAAACACCATATATTTT.

This clone was recorded once. CDR3 in amino acids: CASSLPDRGYGYTF. The DNA for the CDR3 is TGCGCCAGCAGCTTGCCCGACAGGGGCTATGGCTACACCTTC. The chain joins TRBV5-1 to TRBJ1-2, with 8 bases matching TRBD1. This CDR3 spans 14 amino acids. The germline CDR1 and CDR2 sequences are SGHRS and YFSETQ. V was clipped by 1 base and J by 4 bases; unmatched bases: 3.

This chain links TRBV12-3 or TRBV12-4 with TRBJ1-2, with 8 nucleotides matching TRBD1. The length of the CDR3 is 12 residues. J gave up 7 bases and V 5 bases, and 3 bases lay outside the gene matches. CDR3 bases: TGTGCCAGCAGTGCAGGGGGCTCTGGCTACACCTTC. It codes for CASSAGGSGYTF.

The chain employs TRBV19 and TRBJ1-1, with D unresolved. The germline gives CDR1 LNHDA, CDR2 SQIVND (reference sequence). The CDR3 is made up of 14 amino acids. The germline V and J ends were trimmed by 5 bases and 0 bases, with 10 bases remaining between them. The CDR3: CASSGWSLNTEAFF. CDR3 coding DNA: TGTGCCAGTAGTGGTTGGAGCTTGAACACTGAAGCTTTCTTT. The entire variable domain, with the rest obtained from reference TRBV19 and TRBJ1-1, is as follows: DGGITQSPKYLFRKEGQNVTLSCEQNLNHDAMYWYRQDPGQGLRLIYYSQIVNDFQKGDIAEGYSVSREKKESFPLTVTSAQKNPTAFYLCASSGWSLNTEAFFGQGTRLTVV.

This chain links TRBV19 with TRBJ2-1; weak D call: TRBD2 (6 bases). The CDR3 totals 13 residues. Trimming left V 5 bases short and J 4 bases short, with 9 bases between. The germline CDR1 and CDR2 sequences are LNHDA and SQIVND (reference sequence). For the CDR3, the DNA is TGTGCCAGTAGTTCCGGGGGATACAATGAGCAGTTCTTC. Its translation: CASSSGGYNEQFF.

This sequence joins TRBV28 and TRBJ2-7; TRBD1 might be the D (5 bases). The V end was cut by 8 bases, the J end by 3 bases, with 11 bases between. The CDR3 length is 12 residues. Germline V lookup: CDR1 MDHEN, CDR2 SYDVKM. The CDR3 DNA sequence: TGTGCCAGCTCACAGGTGATCTACGAGCAGTACTTC. It is translated as CASSQVIYEQYF. The variable domain in full, completed from reference TRBV28 and TRBJ2-7, reads DVKVTQSSRYLVKRTGEKVFLECVQDMDHENMFWYRQDPGLGLRLIYFSYDVKMKEKGDIPEGYSVSREKKERFSLILESASTNQTSMYLCASSQVIYEQYFGPGTRLTVT.

This chain links TRBV19 with TRBJ1-2, with TRBD1 identical over 10 bases. The ends lost 4 bases at V and 8 bases at J; junction bases unmatched: 7. Germline CDR1 is LNHDA and CDR2 is SQIVND (reference sequence). This CDR3 is 14 amino acids long. The CDR3 region has the DNA TGTGCCAGTAGTACCCCGGGACAGGGGTACGGCTACACCTTC. It yields the protein CASSTPGQGYGYTF.

The rearrangement uses TRBV19 and TRBJ2-7; possible D gene TRBD1, 6 bases. V gave up 9 bases and J gave up 3 bases, with 9 bases separating them. Germline V gene lookup returns CDR1 LNHDA and CDR2 SQIVND (reference sequence). The CDR3 spans 11 residues. CDR3: CASGQFYEQYF. The CDR3 DNA reads as TGTGCCAGCGGACAGTTCTACGAGCAGTACTTC.

J is TRBJ2-7 and V is TRBV7-6, with D possibly TRBD1 on 6 matching bases. This CDR3 contains 13 residues. Germline CDR1 reads SGHVS; CDR2 reads FNYEAQ. V gave up 5 bases and J gave up 6 bases, with 14 bases separating them. The CDR3 region is CASSVQGSSEQYF. The CDR3 nucleotides read TGTGCCAGCAGCGTTCAGGGGAGTAGCGAGCAGTACTTC.

The chain combines TRBV28 with TRBJ1-4; D is ambiguous. The CDR3 loop spans 13 amino acids. The V end lost 7 bases, the J end lost 10 bases, and 16 bases lay between the germline ends. Looked up from germline, CDR1 is MDHEN and CDR2 is SYDVKM. CDR3 amino acids: CASTPGVGGKLFF. CDR3 DNA sequence: TGTGCCAGCACCCCCGGGGTAGGAGGAAAACTGTTTTTT.

The rearrangement links TRBV5-6 to TRBJ1-2; D gene uncertain. The CDR3 contains 15 residues. Germline assignment: CDR1 SGHDT and CDR2 YYEEEE. Trimming removed 4 bases at V and 2 bases at J, with 15 bases between. The CDR3 spells CASSPIRVPNYGYTF. The CDR3 DNA sequence: TGTGCCAGCAGCCCGATCCGGGTCCCCAACTATGGCTACACCTTC.

The rearrangement uses TRBV7-9 and TRBJ2-1; tentatively, D is TRBD1 (5 bases). V was shortened by 4 bases and J by 15 bases, with 13 bases between the two germline ends. CDR1 and CDR2 from the germline V gene are SEHNR and FQNEAQ (reference sequence). CDR3 size: 11 residues. CDR3 sequence reads: CASSSDNYPFF. As DNA, the CDR3 is TGTGCCAGCAGCTCGGACAACTATCCGTTCTTC. Looking up the rest from reference TRBV7-9 and TRBJ2-1 gives the full variable domain: DTGVSQNPRHKITKRGQNVTFRCDPISEHNRLYWYRQTLGQGPEFLTYFQNEAQLEKSRLLSDRFSAERPKGSFSTLEIQRTEQGDSAMYLCASSSDNYPFFGPGTRLTVL.

This clone appeared a single time. The rearrangement uses TRBV5-1 and TRBJ2-7, with a tentative D call TRBD2 (5 bases). Trimming left V 1 base short and J 0 bases short, with 11 bases between. The CDR3 sequence is 15 residues long. Per germline, CDR1 SGHRS and CDR2 YFSETQ. The CDR3 region is CASSLMEVASYEQYF. CDR3 bases: TGCGCCAGCAGCTTGATGGAGGTAGCCTCCTACGAGCAGTACTTC.

The chain uses TRBV5-4 and TRBJ2-7; the match to TRBD2 covers 8 bases. Unmatched junction bases numbered 9, after V lost 4 bases and J lost 0 bases. This CDR3 is 16 amino acids long. CDR1 and CDR2 from the germline V gene are SGHNT and YYREEE (reference sequence). The CDR3 DNA follows: TGTGCCAGCAGCGCCCCCCACGCGGGGGGCTCCTACGAGCAGTACTTC. Amino acids: CASSAPHAGGSYEQYF.